There are a few counts of the clone carrying this TCR beta chain. The antigen is undetermined. The data derive from a study of T-cell memory formation after mild COVID-19. Study-wide points: There were some responding clones in pre-infection memory, which suggested that cross-reactive memory had joined.

This CDR3 comprises 15 residues. Unmatched junction bases numbered 6, after V lost 6 bases and J lost 1 base. Germline V gene lookup returns CDR1 MNHEY and CDR2 SVGEGT. TCRdb re-called the 5' RACE reads through MiXCR, storing one row per CDR3 protein. In the table there are roughly 130,000 distinct CDR3 sequences, roughly 15% of which are singletons. This clonotype was obtained from an adult woman who had mild COVID-19 (a few samples of this study predate the infection). Cell type and time point are not known. The sample taken for sequencing was PBMCs or a T cell subset sorted from them (not recorded which). The chain carries TRBV6-2 or TRBV6-3 and TRBJ2-7; 10 bases map to TRBD2. The CDR3 DNA sequence: TGTGCCAGCAGGGTACTAGCGGGGCCGTCCTACGAGCAGTACTTC. Protein product: CASRVLAGPSYEQYF.